Sequencing of this TCR beta chain was carried out in a study of cytotoxic CD8 clonotypes in ibrutinib-treated CLL. Study overall: Results showed roughly 25 partial and 2 complete responses; following median roughly 66 months, around 15 remained remitted, roughly twelve advanced. Points from the study as a whole: Clonality increased with ibrutinib response but returned toward baseline at progression. Timing of sampling differed between sustained-remission and progressing patients.

As regards this clone: Its antigen is unknown.

As input for TCR beta libraries, about 1.9 micrograms of genomic DNA came from cryopreserved PBMCs. CDR1 is LNHDA, CDR2 SQIVND, per germline (reference sequence). With V trimmed by 7 bases and J by 4 bases, 6 bases remained unmatched. The CDR3 consists of 15 residues. Produced via immunoSEQ multiplex PCR; TCRdb's table is partial and in-frame only. The sample lists under 30,000 clones, 76% seen once, with roughly 50% in the top ten. The TCR comes from a human donor with chronic lymphocytic leukemia. Sequenced here: PBMCs, sampled after 36 months of ibrutinib treatment. V usage is TRBV19 and J usage is TRBJ2-2; 10 nucleotides agree with TRBD1. In DNA, the CDR3 is TGTGCCAGTACTCAGGGGACAGGGGCCACCGGGGAGCTGTTTTTT. Translating gives CASTQGTGATGELFF.